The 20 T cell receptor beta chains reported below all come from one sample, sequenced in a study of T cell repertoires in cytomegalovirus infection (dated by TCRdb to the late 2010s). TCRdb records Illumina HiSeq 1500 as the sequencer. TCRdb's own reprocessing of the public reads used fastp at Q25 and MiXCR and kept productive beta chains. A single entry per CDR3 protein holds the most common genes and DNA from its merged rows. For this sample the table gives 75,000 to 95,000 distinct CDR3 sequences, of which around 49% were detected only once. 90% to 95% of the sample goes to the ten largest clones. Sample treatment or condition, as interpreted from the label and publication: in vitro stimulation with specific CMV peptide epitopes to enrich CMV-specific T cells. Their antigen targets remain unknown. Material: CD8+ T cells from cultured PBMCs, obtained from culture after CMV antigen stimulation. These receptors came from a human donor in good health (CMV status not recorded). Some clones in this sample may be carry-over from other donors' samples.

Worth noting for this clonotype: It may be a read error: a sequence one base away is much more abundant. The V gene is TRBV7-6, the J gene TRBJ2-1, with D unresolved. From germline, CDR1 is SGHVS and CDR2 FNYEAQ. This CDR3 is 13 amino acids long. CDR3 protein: CSSSLGPSGEQFF. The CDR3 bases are TGTTCCAGCAGCTTAGGCCCCTCGGGTGAGCAGTTCTTC.

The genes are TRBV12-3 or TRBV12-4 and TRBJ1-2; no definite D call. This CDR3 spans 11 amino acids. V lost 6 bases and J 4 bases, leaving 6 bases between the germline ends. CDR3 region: CASRTPYGYTF. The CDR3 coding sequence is TGTGCCAGCAGAACGCCCTATGGCTACACCTTC.

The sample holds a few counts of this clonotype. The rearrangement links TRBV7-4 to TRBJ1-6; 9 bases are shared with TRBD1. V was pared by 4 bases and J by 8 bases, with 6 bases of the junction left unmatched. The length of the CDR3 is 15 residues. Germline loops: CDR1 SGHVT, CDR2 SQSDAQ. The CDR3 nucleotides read TGTGCCAGCAGCTCAACGGGACAGGGAGATTCACCCCTCCACTTT. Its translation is CASSSTGQGDSPLHF.

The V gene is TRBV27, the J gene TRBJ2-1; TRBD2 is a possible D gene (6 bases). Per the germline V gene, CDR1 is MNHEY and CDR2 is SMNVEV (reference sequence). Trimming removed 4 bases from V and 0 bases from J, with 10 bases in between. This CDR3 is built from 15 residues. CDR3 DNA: TGTGCCAGCAGTTACGGGGGAATCTCCTACAATGAGCAGTTCTTC. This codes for CASSYGGISYNEQFF.

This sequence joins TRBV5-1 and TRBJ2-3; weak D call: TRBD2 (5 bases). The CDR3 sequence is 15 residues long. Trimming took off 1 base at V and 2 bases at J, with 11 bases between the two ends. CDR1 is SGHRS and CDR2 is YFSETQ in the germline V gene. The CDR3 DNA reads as TGCGCCAGCAGCTTGCGTGGGAGAGACACAGATACGCAGTATTTT. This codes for CASSLRGRDTDTQYF.

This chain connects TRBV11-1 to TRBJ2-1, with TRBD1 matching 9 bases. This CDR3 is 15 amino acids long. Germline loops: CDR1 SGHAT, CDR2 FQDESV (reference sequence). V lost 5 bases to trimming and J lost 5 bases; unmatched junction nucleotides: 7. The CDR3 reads CASSGAGTGNNEQFF. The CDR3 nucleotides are TGTGCCAGCAGCGGAGCCGGGACAGGGAACAATGAGCAGTTCTTC.

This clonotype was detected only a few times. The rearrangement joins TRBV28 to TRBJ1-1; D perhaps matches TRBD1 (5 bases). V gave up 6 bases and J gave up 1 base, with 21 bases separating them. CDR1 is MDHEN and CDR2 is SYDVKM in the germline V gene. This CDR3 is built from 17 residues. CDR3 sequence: CASSPPGGMAGNTEAFF. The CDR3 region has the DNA TGTGCCAGCAGCCCCCCTGGGGGAATGGCGGGGAACACTGAAGCTTTCTTT.

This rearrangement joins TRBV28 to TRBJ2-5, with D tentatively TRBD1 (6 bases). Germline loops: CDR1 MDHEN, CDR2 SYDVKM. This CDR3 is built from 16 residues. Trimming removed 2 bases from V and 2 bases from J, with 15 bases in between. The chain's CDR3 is CASSLRQAVAQETQYF. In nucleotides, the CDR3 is TGTGCCAGCAGTTTACGACAGGCGGTGGCTCAAGAGACCCAGTACTTC.

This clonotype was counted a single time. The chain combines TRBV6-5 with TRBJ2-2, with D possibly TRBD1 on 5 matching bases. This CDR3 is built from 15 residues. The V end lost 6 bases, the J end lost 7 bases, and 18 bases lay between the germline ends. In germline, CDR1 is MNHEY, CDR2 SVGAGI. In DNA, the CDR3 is TGTGCCAGCAGACCAAACCGACAGATTAACGGGGAGCTGTTTTTT. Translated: CASRPNRQINGELFF.

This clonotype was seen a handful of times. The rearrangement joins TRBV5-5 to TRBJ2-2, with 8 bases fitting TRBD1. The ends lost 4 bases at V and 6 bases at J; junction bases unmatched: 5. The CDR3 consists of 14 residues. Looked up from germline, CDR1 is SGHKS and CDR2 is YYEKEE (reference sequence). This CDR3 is CASSPDRDPGELFF. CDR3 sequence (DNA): TGTGCCAGCAGCCCGGACAGGGATCCCGGGGAGCTGTTTTTT.

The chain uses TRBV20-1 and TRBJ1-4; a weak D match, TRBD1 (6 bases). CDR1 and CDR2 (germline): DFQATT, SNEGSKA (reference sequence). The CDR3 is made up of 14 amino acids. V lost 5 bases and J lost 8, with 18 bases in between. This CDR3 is CSAQLGHAREKLFF. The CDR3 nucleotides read TGCAGTGCTCAGTTGGGACATGCAAGAGAAAAACTGTTTTTT.

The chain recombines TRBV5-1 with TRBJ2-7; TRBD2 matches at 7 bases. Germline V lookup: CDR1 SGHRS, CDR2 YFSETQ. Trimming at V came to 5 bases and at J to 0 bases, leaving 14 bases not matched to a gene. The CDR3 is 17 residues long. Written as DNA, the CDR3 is TGCGCCAGCAGATTAGGACGGGGAGGGTTCGACTCCTACGAGCAGTACTTC. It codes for CASRLGRGGFDSYEQYF.

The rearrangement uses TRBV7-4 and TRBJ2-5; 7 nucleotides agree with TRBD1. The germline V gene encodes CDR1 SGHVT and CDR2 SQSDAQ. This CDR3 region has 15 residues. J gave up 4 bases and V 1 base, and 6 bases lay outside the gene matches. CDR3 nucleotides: TGTGCCAGCAGCTTAGACAACAGGGGCAGAGAGACCCAGTACTTC. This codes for CASSLDNRGRETQYF.

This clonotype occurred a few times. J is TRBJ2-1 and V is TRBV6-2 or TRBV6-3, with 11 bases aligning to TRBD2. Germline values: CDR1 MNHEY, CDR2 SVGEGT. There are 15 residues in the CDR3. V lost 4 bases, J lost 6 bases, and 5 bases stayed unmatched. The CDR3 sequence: CASSLLAGVSNEQFF. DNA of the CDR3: TGTGCCAGCAGTTTACTAGCGGGAGTATCCAATGAGCAGTTCTTC.

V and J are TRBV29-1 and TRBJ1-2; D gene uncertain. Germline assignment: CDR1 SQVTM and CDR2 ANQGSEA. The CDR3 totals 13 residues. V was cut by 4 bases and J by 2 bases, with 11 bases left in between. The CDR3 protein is CSVAPIGNYGYTF. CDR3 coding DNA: TGCAGCGTTGCCCCGATAGGAAACTATGGCTACACCTTC.

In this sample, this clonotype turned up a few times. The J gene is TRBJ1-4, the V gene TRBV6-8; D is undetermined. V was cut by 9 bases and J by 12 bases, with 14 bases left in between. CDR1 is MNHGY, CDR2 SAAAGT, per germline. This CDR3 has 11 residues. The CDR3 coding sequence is TGTGCCAGTCTGTCGCAAGGAGAACTGTTTTTT. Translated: CASLSQGELFF.

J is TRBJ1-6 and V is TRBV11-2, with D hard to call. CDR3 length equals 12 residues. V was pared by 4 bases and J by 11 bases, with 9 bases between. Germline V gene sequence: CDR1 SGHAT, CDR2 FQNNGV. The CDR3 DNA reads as TGTGCCAGCAGCTCCGACCCGGCACCCCTCCACTTT. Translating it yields CASSSDPAPLHF. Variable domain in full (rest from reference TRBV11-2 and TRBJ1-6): EAGVAQSPRYKIIEKRQSVAFWCNPISGHATLYWYQQILGQGPKLLIQFQNNGVVDDSQLPKDRFSAERLKGVDSTLKIQPAKLEDSAVYLCASSSDPAPLHFGNGTRLTVT.

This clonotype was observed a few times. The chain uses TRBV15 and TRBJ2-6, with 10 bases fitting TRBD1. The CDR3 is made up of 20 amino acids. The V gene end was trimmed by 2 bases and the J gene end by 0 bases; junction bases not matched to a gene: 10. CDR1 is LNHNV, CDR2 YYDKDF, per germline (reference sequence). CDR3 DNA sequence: TGTGCCACCAGCAGATTCCGGGGACAGGGGCCTAGCTCTGGGGCCAACGTCCTGACTTTC. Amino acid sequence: CATSRFRGQGPSSGANVLTF.

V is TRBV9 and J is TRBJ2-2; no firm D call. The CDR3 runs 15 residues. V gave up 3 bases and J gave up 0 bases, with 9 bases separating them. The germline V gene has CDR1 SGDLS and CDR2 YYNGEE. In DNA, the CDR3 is TGTGCCAGCAGCGCGGCAGGCTCGAACACCGGGGAGCTGTTTTTT. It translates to CASSAAGSNTGELFF.

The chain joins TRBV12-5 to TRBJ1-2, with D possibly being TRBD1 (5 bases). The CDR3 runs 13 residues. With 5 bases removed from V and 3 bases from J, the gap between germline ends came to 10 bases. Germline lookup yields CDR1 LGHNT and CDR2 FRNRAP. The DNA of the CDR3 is TGTGCTAGTGGTCACGACAGTGACTATGGCTACACCTTC. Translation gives CASGHDSDYGYTF.